Each of the 2 T cell receptor beta chains below was sequenced from the same sample in a study of T cells in Graves' hyperthyroidism and ophthalmopathy. Authors of the study amplified TCR beta CDR3 regions from RNA transcripts. Carried out on the TCR CDR3, a first-round RT-PCR used the HTBI primer set. TCRdb fed the multiplex PCR reads into MiXCR, producing one record per CDR3 protein. The table has 800,000 or so distinct CDR3 sequences, over 35% seen once; the top ten hold roughly 8.3%. The sequencing input was blood. Receptor source: a man between 18 and 35 years old with Graves' hyperthyroidism.

This clonotype turned up a few times. This chain uses TRBV6-6 with TRBJ2-7, with unresolved D. This CDR3 contains 13 residues. V was cut by 6 bases and J by 2 bases, with 11 bases left in between. The germline gives CDR1 MNHNY, CDR2 SVGAGI (reference sequence). The CDR3 reads CASRQTAAYEQYF. CDR3 nucleotides: TGTGCCAGCAGGCAGACGGCAGCCTACGAGCAGTACTTC.

V gene TRBV7-3 combines with J gene TRBJ2-2, with D uncertain. The CDR3 sequence is 13 residues long. The germline gives CDR1 SGHTA, CDR2 FQGTGA. Trimming cost V 7 bases and J 6 bases, with 12 bases left between them. This CDR3 is CASTDEASGELFF. The DNA for the CDR3 is TGTGCCAGCACCGACGAGGCGTCCGGGGAGCTGTTTTTT.